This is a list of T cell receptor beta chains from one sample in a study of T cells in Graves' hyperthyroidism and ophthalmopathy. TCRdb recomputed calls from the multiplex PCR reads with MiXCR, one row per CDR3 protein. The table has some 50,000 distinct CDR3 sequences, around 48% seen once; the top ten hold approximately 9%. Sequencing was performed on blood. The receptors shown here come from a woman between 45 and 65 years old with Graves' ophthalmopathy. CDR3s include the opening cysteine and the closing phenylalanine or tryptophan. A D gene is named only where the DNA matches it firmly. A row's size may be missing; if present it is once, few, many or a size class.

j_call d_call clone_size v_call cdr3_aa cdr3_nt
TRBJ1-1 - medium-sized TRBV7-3 CASSPTDRDTEAFF TGTGCCAGCAGCCCGACGGATAGGGACACTGAAGCTTTCTTT
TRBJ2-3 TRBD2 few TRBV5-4 CASSYTGPITSGPNRDTQYF TGTGCCAGCAGCTATACAGGGCCGATAACTAGCGGGCCCAACCGGGATACGCAGTATTTT
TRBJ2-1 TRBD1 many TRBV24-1 CATSESGTGGNEQFF TGTGCCACCAGTGAGTCCGGGACAGGGGGCAATGAGCAGTTCTTC
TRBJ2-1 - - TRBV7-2 CASSLDGTGMGNEQFF TGTGCCAGCAGCTTAGACGGTACGGGGATGGGGAATGAGCAGTTCTTC
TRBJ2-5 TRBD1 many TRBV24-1 CATSDRTGGRETQYF TGTGCCACCAGTGATCGGACAGGGGGCCGTGAGACCCAGTACTTC
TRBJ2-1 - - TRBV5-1 CASSLQGYNEQTF TGCGCCAGCAGCCTACAGGGTTACAATGAGCAGACCTTC
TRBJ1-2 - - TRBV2 CASGEGYGYTF TGTGCCAGCGGAGAAGGCTATGGCTACACCTTC
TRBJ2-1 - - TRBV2 CTSKGLSNEQCF TGTACCAGCAAGGGCCTTTCCAATGAGCAGTGCTTC
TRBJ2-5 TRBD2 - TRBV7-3 CASSLTGTNTGGAVETQYF TGTGCCAGCAGCTTAACGGGGACGAACACCGGGGGGGCGGTTGAGACCCAGTACTTC
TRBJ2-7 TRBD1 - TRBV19 CASSIRGQGGYEQYF TGTGCCAGTAGTATCCGTGGACAGGGGGGGTACGAGCAGTACTTC
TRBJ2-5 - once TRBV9 CASSDRGAGETQYF TGTGCCAGCAGCGACCGAGGTGCCGGGGAGACCCAGTACTTC
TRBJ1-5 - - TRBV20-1 CSAPKSRQAWQPQHF TGCAGTGCCCCGAAATCCCGACAGGCGTGGCAGCCCCAGCATTTT
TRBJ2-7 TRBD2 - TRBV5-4 CASSQRGFTSNKEQYF TGTGCCAGCAGCCAGCGGGGGTTCACTTCTAACAAGGAGCAGTACTTC
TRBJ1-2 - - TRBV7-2 CASSARLLAGSYGYTF TGTGCCAGCAGCGCCCGGCTACTAGCGGGGTCCTATGGCTACACCTTC
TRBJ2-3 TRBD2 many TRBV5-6 CASQRGNGLGTDTQYF TGTGCCAGCCAGCGGGGTAACGGACTAGGAACAGATACGCAGTATTTT
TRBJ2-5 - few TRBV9 CASSDGGHQGETQYF TGTGCCAGCAGCGACGGCGGTCATCAGGGGGAGACCCAGTACTTC
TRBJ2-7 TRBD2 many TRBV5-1 CASSLAAGGRYEQYF TGCGCCAGCAGCTTGGCGGCGGGGGGTCGGTACGAGCAGTACTTC
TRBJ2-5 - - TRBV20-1 CSASQGGGQETQYF TGCAGTGCCTCCCAAGGAGGGGGCCAAGAGACCCAGTACTTC
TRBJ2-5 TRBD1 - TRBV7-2 CASSLAHRDRQETQYF TGTGCCAGCAGCTTGGCCCACAGGGACAGACAAGAGACCCAGTACTTC
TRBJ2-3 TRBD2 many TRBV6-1 CASSASGLGTDTQYF TGTGCCAGCAGTGCTAGCGGGTTGGGGACAGATACGCAGTATTTT
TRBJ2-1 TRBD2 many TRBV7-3 CASSLMGREGQFF TGTGCCAGCAGCTTAATGGGCCGGGAGGGGCAGTTCTTC
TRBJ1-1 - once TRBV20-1 CSAQTGIF TGCAGTGCTCAAACAGGGATCTTT
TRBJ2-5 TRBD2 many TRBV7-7 CASSLGTTGETQYF TGTGCTAGCAGCCTGGGGACTACCGGAGAGACCCAGTACTTC
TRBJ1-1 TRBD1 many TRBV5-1 CASSGGQGNTEAFF TGCGCCAGCAGCGGGGGACAGGGGAACACTGAAGCTTTCTTT
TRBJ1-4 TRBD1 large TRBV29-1 CSGTIGQAPYF TGCAGCGGTACCATTGGACAGGCCCCCTATTTT
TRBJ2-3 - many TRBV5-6 CASSLGLVSYTQYF TGTGCCAGCAGCTTGGGCCTAGTATCATATACGCAGTATTTT
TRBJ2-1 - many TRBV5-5 CASSYRDTSIYNEQFF TGTGCCAGCAGCTACCGGGACACCTCGATATACAATGAGCAGTTCTTC